This section outlines one T cell receptor beta chain sequence together with its context. Germline V gene data show CDR1 as SEHNR and CDR2 as FQNEAQ (reference sequence). The CDR3 consists of 14 residues. Trimming took off 1 base at V and 2 bases at J, with 9 bases between the two ends. The data originate from a study of T cell responses to AZD1222 COVID-19 vaccine. Clones were read by immunoSEQ multiplex PCR, and TCRdb kept only the in-frame ones, dropping some. The repertoire consists of around 160,000 clones, with around 90% occurring once and the leading ten covering 2.8%. The chain carries TRBV7-9 and TRBJ2-7; D could derive from TRBD1 or TRBD2 (6 bases each). The TCR comes from an adult in good health. Sequenced material: peripheral blood, taken on day 0 of MenACWY control vaccination. As DNA, the CDR3 is TGTGCCAGCAGCTTAGGAGGGGGGACCTACGAGCAGTACTTC. It translates to CASSLGGGTYEQYF. The full variable domain, in which reference TRBV7-9 and TRBJ2-7 provide the parts outside the CDR3, is DTGVSQNPRHKITKRGQNVTFRCDPISEHNRLYWYRQTLGQGPEFLTYFQNEAQLEKSRLLSDRFSAERPKGSFSTLEIQRTEQGDSAMYLCASSLGGGTYEQYFGPGTRLTVT.